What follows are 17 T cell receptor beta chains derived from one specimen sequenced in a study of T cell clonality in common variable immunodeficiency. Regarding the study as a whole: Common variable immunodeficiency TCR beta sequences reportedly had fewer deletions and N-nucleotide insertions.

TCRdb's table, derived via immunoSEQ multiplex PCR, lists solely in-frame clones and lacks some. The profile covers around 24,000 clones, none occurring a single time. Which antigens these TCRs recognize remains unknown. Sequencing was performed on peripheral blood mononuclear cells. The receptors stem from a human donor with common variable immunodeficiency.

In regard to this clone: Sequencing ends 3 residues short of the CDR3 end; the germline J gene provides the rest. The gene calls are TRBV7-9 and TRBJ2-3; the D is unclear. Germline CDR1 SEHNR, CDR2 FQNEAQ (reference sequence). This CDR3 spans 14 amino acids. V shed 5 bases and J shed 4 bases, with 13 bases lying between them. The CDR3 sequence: CASSVYLSADTQYF. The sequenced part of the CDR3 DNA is TGTGCCAGCAGCGTGTACTTGTCCGCAGATACG. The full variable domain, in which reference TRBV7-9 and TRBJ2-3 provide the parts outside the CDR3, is DTGVSQNPRHKITKRGQNVTFRCDPISEHNRLYWYRQTLGQGPEFLTYFQNEAQLEKSRLLSDRFSAERPKGSFSTLEIQRTEQGDSAMYLCASSVYLSADTQYFGPGTRLTVL.

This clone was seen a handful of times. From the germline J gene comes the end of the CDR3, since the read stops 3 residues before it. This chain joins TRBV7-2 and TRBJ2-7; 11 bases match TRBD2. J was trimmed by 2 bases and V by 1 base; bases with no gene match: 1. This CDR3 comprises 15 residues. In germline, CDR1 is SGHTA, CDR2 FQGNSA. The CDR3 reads CASSLVTSGTYEQYF. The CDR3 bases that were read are TGTGCCAGCAGCTTAGTGACTAGCGGGACCTACGAG. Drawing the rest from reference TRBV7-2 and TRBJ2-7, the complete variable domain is GAGVSQSPSNKVTEKGKDVELRCDPISGHTALYWYRQSLGQGLEFLIYFQGNSAPDKSGLPSDRFSAERTGGSVSTLTIQRTQQEDSAVYLCASSLVTSGTYEQYFGPGTRLTVT.

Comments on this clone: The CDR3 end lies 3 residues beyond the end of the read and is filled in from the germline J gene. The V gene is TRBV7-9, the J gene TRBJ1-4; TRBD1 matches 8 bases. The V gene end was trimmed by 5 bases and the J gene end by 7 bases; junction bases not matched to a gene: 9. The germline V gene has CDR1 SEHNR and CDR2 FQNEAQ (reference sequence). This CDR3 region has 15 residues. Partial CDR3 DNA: TGTGCCAGCAGCCCTGGAGGGACAGGAGCTGAAAAA. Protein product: CASSPGGTGAEK. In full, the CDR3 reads CASSPGGTGAEKLFF. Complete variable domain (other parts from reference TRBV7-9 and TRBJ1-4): DTGVSQNPRHKITKRGQNVTFRCDPISEHNRLYWYRQTLGQGPEFLTYFQNEAQLEKSRLLSDRFSAERPKGSFSTLEIQRTEQGDSAMYLCASSPGGTGAEKLFFGSGTQLSVL.

The DNA read from the CDR3 is TGTGCCAGCAGCTTGTTTGGGGGGGAGCTCTCCTACGAG. Protein product: CASSLFGGELSYE. The whole CDR3 protein reads CASSLFGGELSYEQYF. V usage is TRBV5-4 and J usage is TRBJ2-7; 7 bases agree with TRBD2. The sequenced fragment ends 3 residues before the CDR3 boundary, so the rest is inferred from the germline J gene. Germline lookup yields CDR1 SGHNT and CDR2 YYREEE (reference sequence). The CDR3 is 16 amino acids. The junction had 7 bases not matched to a gene; V was cut back by 1 base and J by 0 bases.

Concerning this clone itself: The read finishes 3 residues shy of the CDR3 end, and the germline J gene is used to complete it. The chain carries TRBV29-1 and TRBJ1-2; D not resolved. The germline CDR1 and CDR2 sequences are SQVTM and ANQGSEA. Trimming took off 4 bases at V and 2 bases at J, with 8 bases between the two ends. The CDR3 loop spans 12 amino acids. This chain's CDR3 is CSVGADNYGYTF. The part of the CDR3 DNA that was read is TGCAGCGTTGGGGCTGACAACTATGGC.

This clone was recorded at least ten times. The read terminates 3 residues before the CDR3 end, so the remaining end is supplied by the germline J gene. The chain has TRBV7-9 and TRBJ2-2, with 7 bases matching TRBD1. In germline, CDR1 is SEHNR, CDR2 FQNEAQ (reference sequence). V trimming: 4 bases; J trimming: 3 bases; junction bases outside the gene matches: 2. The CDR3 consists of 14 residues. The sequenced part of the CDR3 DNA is TGTGCCAGCAGCTCCACAGGGGACACCGGGGAG. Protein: CASSSTGDTGE. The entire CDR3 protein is CASSSTGDTGELFF.

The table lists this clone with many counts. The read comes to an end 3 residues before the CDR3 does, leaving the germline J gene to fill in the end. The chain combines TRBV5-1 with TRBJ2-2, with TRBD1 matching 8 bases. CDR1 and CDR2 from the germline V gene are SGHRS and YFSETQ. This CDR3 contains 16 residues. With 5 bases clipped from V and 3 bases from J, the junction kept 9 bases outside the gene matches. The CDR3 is CASSATGVRDTGELFF. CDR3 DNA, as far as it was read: TGCGCCAGCAGTGCGACAGGGGTTCGCGACACCGGGGAG. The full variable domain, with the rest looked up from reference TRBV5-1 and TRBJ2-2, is KAGVTQTPRYLIKTRGQQVTLSCSPISGHRSVSWYQQTPGQGLQFLFEYFSETQRNKGNFPGRFSGRQFSNSRSEMNVSTLELGDSALYLCASSATGVRDTGELFFGEGSRLTVL.

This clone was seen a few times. Incomplete CDR3 DNA: TGTGCCAGCTCACCCCGGGTATCGAACACTGAA. Residues: CASSPRVSNTE. The CDR3 as a whole reads CASSPRVSNTEAFF. The rearrangement uses TRBV18 and TRBJ1-1; D not certain. The CDR3 extends 3 residues past the end of the read, so its final part is completed from the germline J gene. Germline lookup yields CDR1 KGHSH and CDR2 LQKENI. V was cut by 3 bases and J by 1 base, with 9 bases left in between. The CDR3 runs to 14 residues.

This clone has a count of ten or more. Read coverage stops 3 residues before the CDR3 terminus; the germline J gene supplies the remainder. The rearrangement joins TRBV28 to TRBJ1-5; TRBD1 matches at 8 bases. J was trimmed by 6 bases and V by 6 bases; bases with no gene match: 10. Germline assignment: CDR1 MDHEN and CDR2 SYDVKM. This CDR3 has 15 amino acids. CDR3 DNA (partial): TGTGCCAGCAGGAGCTTGGACAGGGTATTTCAGCCC. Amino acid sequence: CASRSLDRVFQP. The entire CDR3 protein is CASRSLDRVFQPQHF.

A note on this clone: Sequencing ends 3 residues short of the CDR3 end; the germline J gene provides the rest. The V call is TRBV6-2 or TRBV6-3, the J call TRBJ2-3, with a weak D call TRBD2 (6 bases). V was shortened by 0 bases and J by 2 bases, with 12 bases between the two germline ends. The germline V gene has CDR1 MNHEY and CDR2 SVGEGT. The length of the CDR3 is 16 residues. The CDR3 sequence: CASSYSVTSITDTQYF. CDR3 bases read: TGTGCCAGCAGTTACTCGGTTACTAGCATCACAGATACG.

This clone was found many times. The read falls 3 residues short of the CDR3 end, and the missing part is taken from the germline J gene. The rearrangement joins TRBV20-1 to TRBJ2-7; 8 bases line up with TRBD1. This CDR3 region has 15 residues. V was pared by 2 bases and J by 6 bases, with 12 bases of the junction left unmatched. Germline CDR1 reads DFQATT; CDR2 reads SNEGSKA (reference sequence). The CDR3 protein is CSARQADRDSGEQYF. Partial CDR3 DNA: TGCAGTGCTAGACAGGCGGACAGGGACTCGGGCGAG.

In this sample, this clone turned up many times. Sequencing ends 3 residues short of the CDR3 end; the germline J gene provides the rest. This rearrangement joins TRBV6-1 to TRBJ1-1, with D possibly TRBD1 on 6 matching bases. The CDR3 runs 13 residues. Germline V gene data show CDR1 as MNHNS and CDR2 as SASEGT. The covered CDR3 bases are TGTGCCAGCAGTGAAGCACAGGGATTTTTT. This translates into CASSEAQGFF. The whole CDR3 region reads CASSEAQGFFAFF.

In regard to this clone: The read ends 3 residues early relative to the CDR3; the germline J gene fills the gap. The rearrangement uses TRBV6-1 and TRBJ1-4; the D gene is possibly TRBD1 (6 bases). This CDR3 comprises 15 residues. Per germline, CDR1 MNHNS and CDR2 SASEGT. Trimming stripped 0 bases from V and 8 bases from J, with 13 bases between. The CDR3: CASSEARGLGEKLFF. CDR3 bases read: TGTGCCAGCAGTGAAGCGCGGGGGCTTGGGGAAAAA.

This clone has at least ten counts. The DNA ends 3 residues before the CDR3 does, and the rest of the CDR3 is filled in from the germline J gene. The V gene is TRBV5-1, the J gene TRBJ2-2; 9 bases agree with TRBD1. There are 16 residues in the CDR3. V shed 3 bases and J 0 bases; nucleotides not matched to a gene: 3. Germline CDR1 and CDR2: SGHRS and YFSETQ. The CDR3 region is CASSSRQGANTGELFF. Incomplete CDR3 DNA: TGCGCCAGCAGCTCCCGACAGGGGGCGAACACCGGGGAG.

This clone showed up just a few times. CDR3 protein: CASRLALRTDTQYF. CDR3 DNA (partial): TGTGCCAGCAGGCTAGCCCTACGCACAGATACG. The chain combines TRBV6-2 or TRBV6-3 with TRBJ2-3; possibly TRBD2 for D (5 bases). Coverage ceases 3 residues before the CDR3 finishes, and the germline J gene fills in the end. V was clipped by 6 bases and J by 1 base, with 11 bases between them. The CDR3 extends over 14 amino acids. Looked up from germline, CDR1 is MNHEY and CDR2 is SVGEGT.

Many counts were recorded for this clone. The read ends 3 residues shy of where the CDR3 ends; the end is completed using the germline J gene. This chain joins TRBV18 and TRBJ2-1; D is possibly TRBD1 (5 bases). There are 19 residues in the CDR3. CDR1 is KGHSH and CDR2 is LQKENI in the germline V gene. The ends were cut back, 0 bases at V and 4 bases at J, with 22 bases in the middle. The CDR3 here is CASSPPWGPGSYKYNEQFF. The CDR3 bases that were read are TGTGCCAGCTCACCACCGTGGGGCCCAGGGTCCTACAAATACAATGAG.

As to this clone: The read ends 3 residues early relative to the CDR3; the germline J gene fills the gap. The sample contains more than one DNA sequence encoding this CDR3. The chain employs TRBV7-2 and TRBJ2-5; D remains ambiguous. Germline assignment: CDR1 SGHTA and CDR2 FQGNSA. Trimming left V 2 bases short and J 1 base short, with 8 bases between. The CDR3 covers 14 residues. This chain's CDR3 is CASSLRGRQETQYF. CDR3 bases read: TGTGCCAGCAGCTTACGAGGCCGCCAAGAGACC.